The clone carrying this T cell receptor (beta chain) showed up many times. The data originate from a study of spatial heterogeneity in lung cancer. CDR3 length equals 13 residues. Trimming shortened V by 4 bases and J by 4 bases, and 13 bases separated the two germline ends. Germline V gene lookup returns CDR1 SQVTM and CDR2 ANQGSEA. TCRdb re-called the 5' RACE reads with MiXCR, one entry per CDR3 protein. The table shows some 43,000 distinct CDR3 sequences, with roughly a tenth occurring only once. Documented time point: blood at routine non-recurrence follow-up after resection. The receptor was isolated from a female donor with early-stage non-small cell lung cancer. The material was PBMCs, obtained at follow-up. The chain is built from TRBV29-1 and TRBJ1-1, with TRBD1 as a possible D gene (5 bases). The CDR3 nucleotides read TGCAGCGTTGGGGGGTTTGAAGGCACTGAAGCTTTCTTT. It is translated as CSVGGFEGTEAFF.